The 5 T cell receptor beta chains in this list originate from one sample, sequenced in a study of cytomegalovirus exposure and HLA in healthy donors. PCR involved 60 Vbeta and 13 Jbeta primers. Clones were sequenced by immunoSEQ multiplex PCR, and TCRdb holds only the in-frame ones, with some missing. Of approximately 120,000 clones detected, 80% appear once; the ten largest clones hold around 10%. The sequenced sample was PBMCs. Every receptor here comes from a young man in good health and CMV-seropositive.

The chain employs TRBV7-2 and TRBJ1-3; D is undetermined. This CDR3 spans 14 amino acids. Germline loops: CDR1 SGHTA, CDR2 FQGNSA. The V end was cut by 3 bases, the J end by 4 bases, with 10 bases between. For the CDR3, the DNA is TGTGCCAGCAGCTTCGGTATGGTGGGAAACACCATATATTTT. This codes for CASSFGMVGNTIYF.

The chain recombines TRBV6-5 with TRBJ1-6; 7 nucleotides match TRBD1. The germline CDR1 and CDR2 sequences are MNHEY and SVGAGI. The V gene end was trimmed by 6 bases and the J gene end by 9 bases; junction bases not matched to a gene: 5. CDR3 size: 13 residues. DNA for the CDR3: TGTGCCAGCAGAAGGGACAGTTCTTCACCCCTCCACTTT. Its protein product is CASRRDSSSPLHF.

This chain joins TRBV27 and TRBJ2-5; possible D gene TRBD2, 6 bases. CDR3 length: 12 residues. Germline V gene data show CDR1 as MNHEY and CDR2 as SMNVEV (reference sequence). V lost 8 bases, J lost 4 bases, and 11 bases lay in between. DNA for the CDR3: TGTGCCAGCGGACGGGGGTCAGAGACCCAGTACTTC. Amino acid sequence: CASGRGSETQYF.

The J gene is TRBJ1-2, the V gene TRBV29-1; maybe TRBD1 (6 bases). Trimming left V 5 bases short and J 5 bases short, with 15 bases between. The CDR3 runs to 13 residues. In germline, CDR1 is SQVTM, CDR2 ANQGSEA. CDR3 in DNA: TGCAGCGTTCCCCAATCGGACAGTTATGGCTACACCTTC. This sequence encodes CSVPQSDSYGYTF.

The rearrangement links TRBV12-5 to TRBJ2-2; D remains ambiguous. The germline V gene encodes CDR1 LGHNT and CDR2 FRNRAP. This CDR3 spans 14 amino acids. Trimming took 2 bases from V and 2 from J, leaving 6 bases between them. Here the CDR3 reads CASGLTENTGELFF. In DNA form, the CDR3 reads TGTGCTAGTGGTTTGACAGAAAACACCGGGGAGCTGTTTTTT.